The 17 T cell receptor beta chains presented below share a single source sample, sequenced in a study of siplizumab effects on memory and regulatory T cells. Some clones are missing from TCRdb's copy, which holds only in-frame ones; the method was immunoSEQ multiplex PCR. Here the sample spans 100,000 or so clones, 75% to 95% being singletons. The source material was CD4+ T cells sorted from blood. The receptor set was obtained from a human donor in good health.

V is TRBV5-1 and J is TRBJ2-7; weak D call: TRBD2 (6 bases). Trimming took 4 bases from V and 3 from J, leaving 14 bases between them. CDR3 length: 14 residues. Germline CDR1 SGHRS, CDR2 YFSETQ. CDR3 amino acids: CASSLSGERYEQYF. The CDR3 coding sequence is TGCGCCAGCAGCCTTAGCGGAGAGCGCTACGAGCAGTACTTC.

This clone came up a few times. The rearrangement uses TRBV6-5 and TRBJ1-3, with no clear D. CDR3 size: 15 residues. The germline V gene has CDR1 MNHEY and CDR2 SVGAGI. The germline V and J ends were trimmed by 2 bases and 3 bases, with 11 bases remaining between them. CDR3 DNA: TGTGCCAGCAGTTACGATCGGGGTGTTGGAAACACCATATATTTT. Encoded protein: CASSYDRGVGNTIYF.

This clone was seen a handful of times. The chain carries TRBV2 and TRBJ1-4, with 7 nucleotides matching TRBD1. This CDR3 is built from 14 residues. Germline values: CDR1 SNHLY, CDR2 FYNNEI. Trimming took 6 bases from V and 8 from J; bases not matched to a gene: 9. The CDR3: CASSVTGFGEKLFF. The CDR3 nucleotides read TGTGCCAGCAGCGTGACAGGGTTTGGCGAAAAACTGTTTTTT.

The genes are TRBV7-9 and TRBJ1-5; 7 bases are shared with TRBD1. CDR1 SEHNR and CDR2 FQNEAQ come from the germline V gene (reference sequence). V lost 1 base to trimming and J lost 3 bases; unmatched junction nucleotides: 3. This CDR3 has 15 residues. The CDR3 sequence: CASSLGTGPNQPQHF. The CDR3 DNA follows: TGTGCCAGCAGCTTAGGGACAGGACCCAATCAGCCCCAGCATTTT.

The chain has TRBV28 and TRBJ2-7; D remains ambiguous. Germline CDR1 and CDR2: MDHEN and SYDVKM. Trimming shortened V by 2 bases and J by 6 bases, and 11 bases separated the two germline ends. This CDR3 has 13 amino acids. CDR3 sequence: CASSLPPVFEQYF. The DNA for the CDR3 is TGTGCCAGCAGTTTACCGCCCGTATTCGAGCAGTACTTC.

This clone was counted a few times. The chain recombines TRBV18 with TRBJ1-1; 7 nucleotides match TRBD1. The CDR3 runs to 13 residues. Germline CDR1 is KGHSH and CDR2 is LQKENI. Losses at the gene ends were 2 bases for V and 6 bases for J; bases not matched to a gene: 3. The CDR3: CASSPAGTAEAFF. CDR3 DNA sequence: TGTGCCAGCTCACCAGCCGGGACAGCTGAAGCTTTCTTT.

The rearrangement uses TRBV7-9 and TRBJ1-3, with TRBD1 as a possible D gene (5 bases). Looked up from germline, CDR1 is SEHNR and CDR2 is FQNEAQ (reference sequence). The CDR3 contains 15 residues. V dropped 0 bases and J dropped 4 bases, with 10 bases sitting between them. The CDR3 coding sequence is TGTGCCAGCAGCTTAGCGCCGGCAGGGGGAAACACCATATATTTT. It encodes CASSLAPAGGNTIYF.

The rearrangement links TRBV11-2 to TRBJ2-7, with D tentatively TRBD1 (6 bases). Germline lookup yields CDR1 SGHAT and CDR2 FQNNGV. The CDR3 extends over 15 amino acids. V was clipped by 0 bases and J by 2 bases, with 11 bases between them. The CDR3 loop reads CASSLEQGGAYEQYF. CDR3 DNA: TGTGCCAGCAGCTTAGAACAGGGTGGTGCCTACGAGCAGTACTTC.

The chain is built from TRBV13 and TRBJ2-3, with 9 bases identical to TRBD2. Germline V gives CDR1 PRHDT, CDR2 FYEKMQ (reference sequence). The CDR3 spans 17 residues. V lost 5 bases to trimming and J lost 6 bases; unmatched junction nucleotides: 15. The CDR3 nucleotides read TGTGCCAGCAGCAGACCGGGACTAGCTTTGCTCGGGGATACGCAGTATTTT. Its protein product is CASSRPGLALLGDTQYF.

V and J are TRBV7-9 and TRBJ1-4; no clear D. Germline V gives CDR1 SEHNR, CDR2 FQNEAQ (reference sequence). The CDR3 sequence is 12 residues long. The ends were cut back, 5 bases at V and 8 bases at J, with 9 bases in the middle. CDR3 coding DNA: TGTGCCAGCAGCCCCGTAGGAGAAAAACTGTTTTTT. Translation gives CASSPVGEKLFF.

A remark on this clone: Other DNA sequences in the same sample also yield this CDR3. The chain is built from TRBV7-9 and TRBJ1-2; D gene uncertain. Trimming left V 3 bases short and J 5 bases short, with 7 bases between. The CDR3 sequence is 12 residues long. CDR1 SEHNR and CDR2 FQNEAQ come from the germline V gene (reference sequence). The CDR3 DNA sequence: TGTGCCAGCAGCTTGGGAGAATATGGCTACACCTTC. Residues: CASSLGEYGYTF.

This chain joins TRBV18 and TRBJ1-1; maybe TRBD1 (5 bases). The CDR3 consists of 13 residues. V was clipped by 3 bases and J by 2 bases, with 7 bases between them. Germline CDR1 and CDR2: KGHSH and LQKENI. The CDR3 spells CASSPGTNTEAFF. CDR3 sequence (DNA): TGTGCCAGCTCACCCGGGACCAACACTGAAGCTTTCTTT.

The V call is TRBV28, the J call TRBJ2-1, with 13 bases aligning to TRBD2. V trimming: 8 bases; J trimming: 4 bases; junction bases outside the gene matches: 8. CDR3 size: 16 residues. CDR1 and CDR2 from the germline V gene are MDHEN and SYDVKM. The CDR3, as DNA: TGTGCCAGCCGGGGACTAGCGGGGCAATCTTACAATGAGCAGTTCTTC. It codes for CASRGLAGQSYNEQFF.

The V gene is TRBV7-2, the J gene TRBJ2-5; D is possibly TRBD2 (6 bases). The germline V gene has CDR1 SGHTA and CDR2 FQGNSA. The CDR3 has 13 amino acids. The germline V and J ends were trimmed by 5 bases and 4 bases, with 11 bases remaining between them. CDR3 sequence: CASSPGLLETQYF. DNA for the CDR3: TGTGCCAGCAGCCCGGGACTTTTAGAGACCCAGTACTTC.

The chain links TRBV6-1 to TRBJ2-5; D may be TRBD1 (5 bases). The ends were cut back, 10 bases at V and 5 bases at J, with 20 bases in the middle. This CDR3 has 14 residues. CDR1 MNHNS and CDR2 SASEGT come from the germline V gene. CDR3 region: CATTAIDISETQYF. CDR3 coding DNA: TGTGCCACGACAGCTATTGACATTTCCGAGACCCAGTACTTC.

This chain connects TRBV4-1 to TRBJ2-1; 10 nucleotides line up with TRBD2. The CDR3 is 19 amino acids. J gave up 0 bases and V 0 bases, and 8 bases lay outside the gene matches. Germline V gene sequence: CDR1 MGHRA, CDR2 YSYEKL. The CDR3, as DNA: TGCGCCAGCAGCCAAGATCGGCTAGCGGGGGACTCCTCCTACAATGAGCAGTTCTTC. It codes for CASSQDRLAGDSSYNEQFF.

The V gene is TRBV14, the J gene TRBJ1-2; D gene uncertain. From germline, CDR1 is SGHDN and CDR2 FVKESK. V was trimmed by 4 bases and J by 2 bases, leaving 11 bases between them. The CDR3 is 14 amino acids. This chain's CDR3 is CASSLAGVNYGYTF. The CDR3 bases are TGTGCCAGCAGCCTTGCTGGGGTAAACTATGGCTACACCTTC.